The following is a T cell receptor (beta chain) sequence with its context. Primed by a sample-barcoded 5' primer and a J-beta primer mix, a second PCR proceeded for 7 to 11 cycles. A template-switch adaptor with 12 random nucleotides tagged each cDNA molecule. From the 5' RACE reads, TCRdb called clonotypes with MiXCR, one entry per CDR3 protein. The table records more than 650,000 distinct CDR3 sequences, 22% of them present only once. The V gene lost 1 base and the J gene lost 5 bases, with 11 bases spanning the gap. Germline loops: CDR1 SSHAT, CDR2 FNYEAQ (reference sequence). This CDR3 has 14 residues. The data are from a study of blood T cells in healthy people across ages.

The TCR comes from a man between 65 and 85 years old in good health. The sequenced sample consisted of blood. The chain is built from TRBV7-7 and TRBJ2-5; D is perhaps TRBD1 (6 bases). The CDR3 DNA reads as TGTGCCAGCAGCTTAGATACAGGGTTGGAGACCCAGTACTTC. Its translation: CASSLDTGLETQYF.